This TCR beta chain was captured in a study of vaccination and CD4 T cells after COVID-19. V lost 4 bases and J lost 0, with 13 bases in between. This CDR3 contains 15 residues. Germline V gene lookup returns CDR1 SGHNT and CDR2 YYREEE (reference sequence). Scientists ran DNA taken from cultured CD4+ T cells through the Oncomine TCR Beta short-read assay for sequencing. Via MiXCR, TCRdb re-called the PCR reads, giving one row per CDR3 protein. The table lists several thousand distinct CDR3 sequences, 40% of them singletons. Treatment noted: roughly 10-day PBMC culture with coronavirus spike peptide pools or control peptides (ViraFEST assay). Negative selection isolated the CD4+ T cells once the cells had been cultured for 10 days. On this clonotype: Its specificity is unknown.

The receptor was isolated from a human donor who had recovered from COVID-19. Sequences were obtained from CD4+ T cells from blood, cultured in vitro. The J gene is TRBJ1-2, the V gene TRBV5-4, with D hard to call. In DNA form, the CDR3 reads TGTGCCAGCAGCCTACGAACCGATGCTAACTATGGCTACACCTTC. Encoded protein: CASSLRTDANYGYTF.